The 32 T cell receptor beta chains listed next were all sequenced from one sample in a study of breast tumors, draining lymph nodes, adjacent tissues. Samples came from axillary lymph nodes draining the breast cancer. TCRdb passed the multiplex PCR reads through MiXCR, listing each CDR3 protein once. The profile shows approximately 100,000 distinct CDR3 sequences, around 20% of them singletons. The sequenced sample consisted of axillary lymph node tissue. The receptors shown here come from a female donor with breast cancer. Some clones in this sample may be carry-over from other donors' samples.

A remark on this clonotype: At one end the junction does not follow the germline gene, possibly because of a read error. The CDR3 region has the DNA TGCGCCAGCAGCTCCCTCGGGGGAGTCCAAGAGACCCAGTACTTC. It specifies CASSSLGGVQETQYF. The chain is built from TRBV5-5 and TRBJ2-5, with D possibly matching TRBD2 (6 bases). CDR1 and CDR2 (germline): SGHKS, YYEKEE (reference sequence). This CDR3 has 15 amino acids.

The rearrangement joins TRBV27 to TRBJ2-3; TRBD2 aligns across 10 bases. Trimming cost V 7 bases and J 2 bases; bases outside gene matches: 6. The CDR3 is made up of 15 amino acids. Germline values: CDR1 MNHEY, CDR2 SMNVEV (reference sequence). This chain's CDR3 is CASNSGTSDTDTQYF. The CDR3 DNA reads TGTGCCAGCAATTCCGGGACTAGCGACACAGATACGCAGTATTTT.

This clonotype was counted many times. The chain uses TRBV9 and TRBJ2-7; a possible D gene is TRBD2 (5 bases). The CDR3 consists of 14 residues. Germline V gene lookup returns CDR1 SGDLS and CDR2 YYNGEE. V dropped 0 bases and J dropped 6 bases, with 13 bases sitting between them. The CDR3 reads CASSVDQDFSEQYF. The CDR3, as DNA: TGTGCCAGCAGCGTAGATCAGGACTTCAGCGAGCAGTACTTC.

This clonotype came up a few times. The rearrangement uses TRBV30 and TRBJ2-3; 13 bases align to TRBD2. Germline loops: CDR1 GTSNPN, CDR2 SVGIG (reference sequence). V shed 3 bases, J shed 3 bases, and the junction held 3 bases outside the gene matches. The CDR3 extends over 15 amino acids. In DNA, the CDR3 is TGTGCCTGGAGCCGACTAGCGGGGGGTACAGATACGCAGTATTTT. It is translated as CAWSRLAGGTDTQYF. The whole variable domain, remainder taken from reference TRBV30 and TRBJ2-3, is SQTIHQWPATLVQPVGSPLSLECTVEGTSNPNLYWYRQAAGRGLQLLFYSVGIGQISSEVPQNLSASRPQDRQFILSSKKLLLSDSGFYLCAWSRLAGGTDTQYFGPGTRLTVL.

With regard to this clonotype: This may stem from a read error, because a much larger clone lies one nucleotide away. This chain joins TRBV2 and TRBJ1-2; 10 nucleotides align to TRBD1. This CDR3 region has 15 residues. Germline V CDR1 and CDR2: SNHLY, FYNNEI. J lost 0 bases, V lost 11 bases, and 9 bases had no gene match. CDR3 coding DNA: TGTGCCGGCAAGCCGGGACAGGGGACTAACTATGGCTACACCTTC. This encodes CAGKPGQGTNYGYTF.

On this clonotype: This could be a read error, since a much larger clone is one nucleotide away. The conserved final phenylalanine or tryptophan is absent from the CDR3, which likely points to a read error. This chain connects TRBV5-4 to TRBJ1-3; weak D call: TRBD1 (6 bases). The CDR3 runs 17 residues. The V gene lost 0 bases and the J gene lost 4 bases, with 17 bases spanning the gap. Germline V lookup: CDR1 SGHNT, CDR2 YYREEE (reference sequence). The DNA of the CDR3 is TGTGCCAGCAGCTTGGCACCACAGGGTTTGGGGGGAAACACCATATATTTG. Residues: CASSLAPQGLGGNTIYL.

This clonotype was seen only a few times. The gene calls are TRBV28 and TRBJ2-7, with 9 bases that match TRBD2. J gave up 3 bases and V 2 bases, and 5 bases lay outside the gene matches. The CDR3 has 15 amino acids. The germline V gene has CDR1 MDHEN and CDR2 SYDVKM. The CDR3 reads CASSLRGSGSYEQYF. CDR3 DNA: TGTGCCAGCAGTTTAAGGGGTAGCGGGAGCTACGAGCAGTACTTC.

This clonotype occurred many times. The chain links TRBV5-4 to TRBJ2-7; 13 bases line up with TRBD2. Germline V gene data show CDR1 as SGHNT and CDR2 as YYREEE (reference sequence). This CDR3 comprises 16 residues. After removal of 1 base from V and 0 bases from J, the junction contained 1 base not matched to a gene. For the CDR3, the DNA is TGTGCCAGCAGCTTGACTAGCGGGGGGGCCTCCTACGAGCAGTACTTC. The encoded protein is CASSLTSGGASYEQYF.

This clonotype was detected ten times or more. J is TRBJ1-2 and V is TRBV20-1; the D gene is possibly TRBD1 (6 bases). Germline CDR1 DFQATT, CDR2 SNEGSKA (reference sequence). The V and J ends lost 5 bases and 6 bases respectively, with 16 bases between them. The CDR3 is made up of 13 amino acids. This CDR3 reads CSAEQGLGHGYTF. CDR3 bases: TGCAGTGCTGAACAGGGTTTGGGGCATGGCTACACCTTC.

This clonotype was counted ten times or more. The chain combines TRBV7-9 with TRBJ1-3; no firm D call. V was pared by 6 bases and J by 2 bases, with 11 bases between. In germline, CDR1 is SEHNR, CDR2 FQNEAQ (reference sequence). The CDR3 runs to 14 residues. The CDR3 region has the DNA TGTGCCAGCAGAGACTCCCGGCCTGGAAACACCATATATTTT. It encodes CASRDSRPGNTIYF.

This clonotype was detected many times. The rearrangement links TRBV9 to TRBJ1-6; no clear D gene. This CDR3 is 16 amino acids long. With 3 bases removed from V and 7 bases from J, the gap between germline ends came to 17 bases. Germline CDR1 is SGDLS and CDR2 is YYNGEE. CDR3 in DNA: TGTGCCAGCAGCGCTCCCCGTGGAGCTTTCAATTCACCCCTCCACTTT. This gives the protein CASSAPRGAFNSPLHF. Based on the CDR3 plus reference TRBV9 and TRBJ1-6, the full variable domain is DSGVTQTPKHLITATGQRVTLRCSPRSGDLSVYWYQQSLDQGLQFLIQYYNGEERAKGNILERFSAQQFPDLHSELNLSSLELGDSALYFCASSAPRGAFNSPLHFGNGTRLTVT.

This clonotype occurred many times. The CDR3 nucleotides are TGCGCCAGCAGCTTGGGAGTTCGGGGGTTCTCTGGAAACACCATATATTTT. It specifies CASSLGVRGFSGNTIYF. The chain employs TRBV5-1 and TRBJ1-3; tentative D call: TRBD1 (5 bases). V was pared by 0 bases and J by 0 bases, with 13 bases between. The CDR3 extends over 17 amino acids. CDR1 and CDR2 (germline): SGHRS, YFSETQ.

This clonotype occurred many times. The V call is TRBV24-1, the J call TRBJ1-2; D may be TRBD1 (6 bases). The CDR3 totals 12 residues. V gave up 4 bases and J gave up 8 bases, with 10 bases separating them. Germline CDR1 and CDR2: KGHDR and SFDVKD. For the CDR3, the DNA is TGTGCCACCAGTGACGGGGGGCGCGGCTACACCTTC. It specifies CATSDGGRGYTF.

This clonotype was seen repeatedly, ten times or more. V gene TRBV7-3 combines with J gene TRBJ1-2; 9 bases match TRBD1. Germline V gene sequence: CDR1 SGHTA, CDR2 FQGTGA. The CDR3 is 14 amino acids. The V gene end was trimmed by 5 bases and the J gene end by 6 bases; junction bases not matched to a gene: 7. This chain's CDR3 is CASSPTGTGHGYTF. The CDR3 DNA sequence: TGTGCCAGCAGCCCAACCGGGACAGGGCATGGCTACACCTTC.

The table lists this clonotype with many counts. V usage is TRBV12-3 or TRBV12-4 and J usage is TRBJ1-6, with D hard to call. V was pared by 5 bases and J by 9 bases, with 20 bases between. This CDR3 comprises 16 residues. CDR3 loop: CASSPQSMVAGSPLHF. CDR3 nucleotide sequence: TGTGCCAGCAGTCCCCAAAGTATGGTAGCCGGTTCACCCCTCCACTTT.

This clonotype was found many times. The J gene is TRBJ2-1, the V gene TRBV4-2; TRBD2 might be the D (6 bases). Trimming pared 4 bases from V and 5 bases from J, leaving 15 bases between. The CDR3 is 15 residues long. Per germline, CDR1 LGHNA and CDR2 YNFKEQ. Here the CDR3 reads CASSLAASLDNEQFF. As DNA, the CDR3 is TGTGCCAGCAGCCTAGCGGCTAGTCTGGACAATGAGCAGTTCTTC.

This clonotype was detected ten times or more. The chain has TRBV9 and TRBJ2-7, with 7 bases fitting TRBD2. Germline CDR1 SGDLS, CDR2 YYNGEE. The CDR3 length is 14 residues. V trimming: 0 bases; J trimming: 6 bases; junction bases outside the gene matches: 6. CDR3 DNA sequence: TGTGCCAGCAGCGTAGGAGGGGAGGGAGGCGAGCAGTACTTC. This sequence encodes CASSVGGEGGEQYF.

This clonotype was seen at least ten times. The rearrangement uses TRBV27 and TRBJ1-6; possibly TRBD1 for D (5 bases). V was clipped by 11 bases and J by 7 bases, with 21 bases between them. CDR1 and CDR2 (germline): MNHEY, SMNVEV (reference sequence). The CDR3 runs to 15 residues. CDR3 sequence: CAARPGAQVNSPLHF. CDR3 DNA sequence: TGTGCCGCCCGCCCCGGGGCGCAAGTAAATTCACCCCTCCACTTT.

The sample holds many counts of this clonotype. The V gene is TRBV20-1, the J gene TRBJ2-7, with D possibly TRBD2 on 5 matching bases. CDR3 length: 14 residues. CDR1 is DFQATT and CDR2 is SNEGSKA in the germline V gene (reference sequence). V was pared by 0 bases and J by 3 bases, with 12 bases between. For the CDR3, the DNA is TGCAGTGCTAGAGAGGCTAGCCCTGACTACGAGCAGTACTTC. It specifies CSAREASPDYEQYF.

Ten or more counts support this clonotype. The chain combines TRBV20-1 with TRBJ1-2, with D tentatively TRBD1 (6 bases). Trimming removed 2 bases from V and 5 bases from J, with 12 bases in between. CDR3 length: 13 amino acids. Germline lookup yields CDR1 DFQATT and CDR2 SNEGSKA (reference sequence). CDR3 nucleotide sequence: TGCAGTGCTAGACCCCGGACAGATTATGGCTACACCTTC. As protein: CSARPRTDYGYTF.

V and J are TRBV12-3 or TRBV12-4 and TRBJ2-1, with D tentatively TRBD1 (5 bases). The ends were cut back, 6 bases at V and 15 bases at J, with 15 bases in the middle. CDR3 length: 11 residues. The CDR3 sequence: CASSPDSFGFF. The CDR3 DNA sequence: TGTGCCAGCAGCCCCGACAGTTTCGGGTTCTTC.

Of note for this clonotype: A much larger clone is a single base away; this may be a read error. This chain links TRBV5-1 with TRBJ2-1; D is undetermined. CDR3 length equals 15 residues. In germline, CDR1 is SGHRS, CDR2 YFSETQ. CDR3 amino acids: CATRARALAHNEQLF. As DNA, the CDR3 is TGCGCCACCCGCGCACGGGCCCTCGCCCACAATGAGCAGCTCTTC.

The sample holds many counts of this clonotype. The rearrangement joins TRBV6-4 to TRBJ2-5; D unresolved. The V end lost 7 bases, the J end lost 5 bases, and 11 bases lay between the germline ends. This CDR3 spans 12 amino acids. In germline, CDR1 is MRHNA, CDR2 SNTAGT. The CDR3, as DNA: TGTGCCAGCAAAAATGTTTTGGAGACCCAGTACTTC. Protein sequence: CASKNVLETQYF.

This clonotype was detected once. The genes are TRBV6-5 and TRBJ1-1; 8 bases are shared with TRBD1. This CDR3 is built from 14 residues. The germline V gene encodes CDR1 MNHEY and CDR2 SVGAGI. V lost 2 bases, J lost 7 bases, and 6 bases stayed unmatched. The CDR3 loop is CASSYGTGGSEAFF. The CDR3 DNA is TGTGCCAGCAGTTACGGTACAGGGGGGAGTGAAGCTTTCTTT.

About this clonotype: A much larger clone differs by one base, so this may be a read error. The chain employs TRBV19 and TRBJ1-4; D is unclear. CDR1 is LNHDA, CDR2 SQIVND, per germline (reference sequence). The CDR3 spans 14 residues. The V end was cut by 6 bases, the J end by 8 bases, with 16 bases between. The CDR3 DNA follows: TGTGCCAGTAGCGCCTGTTTTGCGGGGGAAAAACTGTTTTTT. This translates into CASSACFAGEKLFF.

This clonotype came up many times. The gene calls are TRBV5-6 and TRBJ2-3, with D unclear. The V end was cut by 3 bases, the J end by 5 bases, with 10 bases between. Germline V CDR1 and CDR2: SGHDT, YYEEEE. There are 13 residues in the CDR3. This CDR3 reads CASSSGARDTQYF. CDR3 DNA: TGTGCCAGCAGCTCAGGCGCCCGAGATACGCAGTATTTT.

This clonotype occurred many times. The chain has TRBV11-2 and TRBJ1-6; TRBD1 might be the D (5 bases). The CDR3 contains 15 residues. Germline assignment: CDR1 SGHAT and CDR2 FQNNGV. V dropped 5 bases and J dropped 6 bases, with 14 bases sitting between them. CDR3 sequence: CASSSQGFANSPLHF. The DNA for the CDR3 is TGTGCCAGCAGCAGCCAGGGATTTGCTAATTCACCCCTCCACTTT.

This clonotype was recorded at least ten times. The chain uses TRBV9 and TRBJ2-1; D is possibly TRBD1 (7 bases). This CDR3 is 14 amino acids long. The germline gives CDR1 SGDLS, CDR2 YYNGEE. V shed 1 base and J shed 8 bases, with 13 bases lying between them. CDR3 nucleotide sequence: TGTGCCAGCAGCGTACTGGGCAGGGGGGATGAGCAGTTCTTC. This gives the protein CASSVLGRGDEQFF.

Here the CDR3 reads CASSKLAGGPSNEQFF. CDR3 DNA: TGTGCCAGCAGTAAATTAGCGGGGGGCCCGTCCAATGAGCAGTTCTTC. The chain links TRBV27 to TRBJ2-1, with 10 bases that match TRBD2. The CDR3 extends over 16 amino acids. Trimming at V came to 5 bases and at J to 6 bases, leaving 10 bases not matched to a gene. Germline V lookup: CDR1 MNHEY, CDR2 SMNVEV (reference sequence).

The rearrangement uses TRBV6-1 and TRBJ1-2, with TRBD1 as a possible D gene (5 bases). The CDR3 loop spans 13 amino acids. CDR1 is MNHNS, CDR2 SASEGT, per germline. Trimming pared 5 bases from V and 5 bases from J, leaving 12 bases between. The CDR3 DNA is TGTGCCAGCAGTTACGACGGGGGGTATGGCTACACCTTC. Translation: CASSYDGGYGYTF.

This clonotype was seen ten or more times. The V and J genes are TRBV6-1 and TRBJ2-3; D unclear. The CDR3 runs to 14 residues. The germline V and J ends were trimmed by 4 bases and 2 bases, with 10 bases remaining between them. CDR1 MNHNS and CDR2 SASEGT come from the germline V gene. CDR3 amino acids: CASSVPRNTDTQYF. The CDR3 coding sequence is TGTGCCAGCAGTGTCCCCAGGAACACAGATACGCAGTATTTT.

This clonotype was found many times. CDR3 in DNA: TGTGCCAGCAATTCCGGGACTAGCGGGAGTCACCAAGAGACCCAGTACTTC. It translates to CASNSGTSGSHQETQYF. This chain uses TRBV5-4 with TRBJ2-5, with 14 bases matching TRBD2. Germline CDR1 reads SGHNT; CDR2 reads YYREEE (reference sequence). The CDR3 runs 17 residues. J was trimmed by 0 bases and V by 6 bases; bases with no gene match: 7.